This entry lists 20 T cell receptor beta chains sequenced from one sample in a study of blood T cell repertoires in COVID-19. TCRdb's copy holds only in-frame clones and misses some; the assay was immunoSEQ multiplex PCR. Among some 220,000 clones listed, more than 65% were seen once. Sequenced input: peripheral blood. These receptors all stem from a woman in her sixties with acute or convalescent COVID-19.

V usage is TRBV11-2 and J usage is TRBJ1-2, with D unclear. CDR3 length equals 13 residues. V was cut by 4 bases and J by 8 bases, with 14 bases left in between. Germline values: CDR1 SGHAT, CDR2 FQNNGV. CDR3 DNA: TGTGCCAGCAGCTCCCGGTCGAAAATAGGCTACACCTTC. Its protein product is CASSSRSKIGYTF.

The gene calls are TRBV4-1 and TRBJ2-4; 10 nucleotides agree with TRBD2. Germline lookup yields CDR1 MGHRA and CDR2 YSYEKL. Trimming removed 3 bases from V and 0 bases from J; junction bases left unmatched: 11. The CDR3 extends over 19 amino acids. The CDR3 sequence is CASSQPTSGSNLAKNIQYF. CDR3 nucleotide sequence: TGCGCCAGCAGCCAGCCGACTAGCGGGTCGAATCTAGCCAAAAACATTCAGTACTTC.

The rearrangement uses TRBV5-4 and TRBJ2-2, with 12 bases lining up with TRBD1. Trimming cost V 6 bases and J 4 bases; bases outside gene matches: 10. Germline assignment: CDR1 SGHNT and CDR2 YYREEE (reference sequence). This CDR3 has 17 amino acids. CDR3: CASTLNRDRGLTGELFF. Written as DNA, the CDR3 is TGTGCCAGCACCCTAAACCGGGACAGGGGGCTCACCGGGGAGCTGTTTTTT. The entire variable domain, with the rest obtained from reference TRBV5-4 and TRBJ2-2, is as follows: ETGVTQSPTHLIKTRGQQVTLRCSSQSGHNTVSWYQQALGQGPQFIFQYYREEENGRGNFPPRFSGLQFPNYSSELNVNALELDDSALYLCASTLNRDRGLTGELFFGEGSRLTVL.

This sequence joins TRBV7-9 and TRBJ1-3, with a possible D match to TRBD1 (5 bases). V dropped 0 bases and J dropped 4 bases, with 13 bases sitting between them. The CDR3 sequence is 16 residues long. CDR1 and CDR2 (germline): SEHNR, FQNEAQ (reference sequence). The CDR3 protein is CASSLAFQGSGNTIYF. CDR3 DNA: TGTGCCAGCAGCTTAGCGTTCCAGGGCTCGGGAAACACCATATATTTT.

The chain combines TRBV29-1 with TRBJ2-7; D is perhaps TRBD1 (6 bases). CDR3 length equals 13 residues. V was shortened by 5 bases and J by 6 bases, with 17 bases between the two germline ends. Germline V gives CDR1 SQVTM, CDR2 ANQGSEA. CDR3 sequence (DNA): TGCAGCGTTCGTCCTAATCCCAGGGGCGAGCAGTACTTC. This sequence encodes CSVRPNPRGEQYF.

CDR3 region: CASTSGSSDQPQHF. The CDR3 DNA follows: TGTGCCAGCACCTCCGGGAGTTCGGATCAGCCCCAGCATTTT. The chain links TRBV7-9 to TRBJ1-5; D ambiguous. V dropped 7 bases and J dropped 5 bases, with 15 bases sitting between them. Germline V gives CDR1 SEHNR, CDR2 FQNEAQ (reference sequence). The CDR3 runs to 14 residues.

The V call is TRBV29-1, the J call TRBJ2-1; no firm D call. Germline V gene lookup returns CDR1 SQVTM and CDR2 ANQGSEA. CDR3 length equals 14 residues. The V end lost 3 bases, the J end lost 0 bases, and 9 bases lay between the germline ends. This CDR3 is CSVDSVRSYNEQFF. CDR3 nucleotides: TGCAGCGTTGATTCGGTGCGCTCCTACAATGAGCAGTTCTTC.

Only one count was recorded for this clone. CDR3 in DNA: TGTGCCAGCAGCATCGGGGGAGGAGAGACCCAGTACTTC. Protein product: CASSIGGGETQYF. The V gene is TRBV5-4, the J gene TRBJ2-5; perhaps TRBD2 as D (6 bases). V was pared by 4 bases and J by 4 bases, with 11 bases between. Per germline, CDR1 SGHNT and CDR2 YYREEE (reference sequence). This CDR3 contains 13 residues.

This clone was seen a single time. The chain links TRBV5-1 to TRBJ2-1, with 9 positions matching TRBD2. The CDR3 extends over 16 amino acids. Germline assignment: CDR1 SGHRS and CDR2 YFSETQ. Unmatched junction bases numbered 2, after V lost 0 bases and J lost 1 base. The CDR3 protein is CASSLVAGESYNEQFF. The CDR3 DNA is TGCGCCAGCAGCTTGGTAGCGGGGGAATCCTACAATGAGCAGTTCTTC. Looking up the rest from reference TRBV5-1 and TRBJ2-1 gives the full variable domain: KAGVTQTPRYLIKTRGQQVTLSCSPISGHRSVSWYQQTPGQGLQFLFEYFSETQRNKGNFPGRFSGRQFSNSRSEMNVSTLELGDSALYLCASSLVAGESYNEQFFGPGTRLTVL.

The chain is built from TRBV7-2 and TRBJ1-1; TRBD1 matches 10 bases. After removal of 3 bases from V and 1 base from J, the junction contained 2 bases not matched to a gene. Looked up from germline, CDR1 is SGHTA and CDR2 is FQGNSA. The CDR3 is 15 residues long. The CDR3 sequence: CASSFGTGANTEAFF. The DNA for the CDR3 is TGTGCCAGCAGCTTCGGGACAGGGGCGAACACTGAAGCTTTCTTT.

CDR3 sequence reads: CASSDTRDRWGRDTEAFF. The CDR3 DNA is TGTGCCAGCAGCGATACCCGGGACAGGTGGGGTCGCGACACTGAAGCTTTCTTT. This chain uses TRBV4-2 with TRBJ1-1; 8 bases map to TRBD1. The CDR3 length is 18 residues. The germline V gene has CDR1 LGHNA and CDR2 YNFKEQ. V dropped 5 bases and J dropped 3; count of bases not matched to a gene: 17.

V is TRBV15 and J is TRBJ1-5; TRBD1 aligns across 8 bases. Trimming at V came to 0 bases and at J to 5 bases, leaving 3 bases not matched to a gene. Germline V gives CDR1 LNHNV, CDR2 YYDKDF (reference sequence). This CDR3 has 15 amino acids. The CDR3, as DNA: TGTGCCACCAGCAGAGAGCAGGGGGCGGATCAGCCCCAGCATTTT. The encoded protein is CATSREQGADQPQHF.

The CDR3 loop is CASSFTGQSGELFF. The DNA for the CDR3 is TGTGCCAGCAGCTTTACTGGGCAATCCGGGGAGCTGTTTTTT. The chain has TRBV7-2 and TRBJ2-2; no clear D gene. Deletions cut 3 bases from V and 6 bases from J, with 11 bases between. The CDR3 is 14 amino acids. CDR1 and CDR2 from the germline V gene are SGHTA and FQGNSA.

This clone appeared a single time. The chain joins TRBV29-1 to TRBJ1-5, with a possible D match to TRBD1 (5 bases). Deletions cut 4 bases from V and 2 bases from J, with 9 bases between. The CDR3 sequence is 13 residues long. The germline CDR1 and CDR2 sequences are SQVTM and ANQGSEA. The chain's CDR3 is CSVARDGNQPQHF. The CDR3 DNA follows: TGCAGCGTTGCGCGGGACGGCAATCAGCCCCAGCATTTT.

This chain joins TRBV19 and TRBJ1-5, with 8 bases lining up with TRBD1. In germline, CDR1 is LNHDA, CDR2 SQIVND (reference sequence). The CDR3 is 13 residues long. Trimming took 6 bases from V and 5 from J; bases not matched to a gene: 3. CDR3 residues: CASRDRAYQPQHF. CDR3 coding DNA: TGTGCCAGTAGGGACAGGGCGTATCAGCCCCAGCATTTT.

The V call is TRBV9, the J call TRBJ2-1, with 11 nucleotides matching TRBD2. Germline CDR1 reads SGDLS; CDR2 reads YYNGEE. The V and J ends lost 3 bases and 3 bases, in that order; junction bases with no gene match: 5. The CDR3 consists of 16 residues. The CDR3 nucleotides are TGTGCCAGCAGCGGTAGCGGGGGGGGTTTCTACAATGAGCAGTTCTTC. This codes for CASSGSGGGFYNEQFF.

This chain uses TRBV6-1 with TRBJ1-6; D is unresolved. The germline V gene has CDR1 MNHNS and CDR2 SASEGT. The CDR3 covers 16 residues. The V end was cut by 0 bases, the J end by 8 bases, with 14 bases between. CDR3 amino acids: CASSEAHGRTHSPLHF. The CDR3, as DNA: TGTGCCAGCAGTGAAGCGCATGGGAGGACTCATTCACCCCTCCACTTT.

CDR3 coding DNA: TGTGCCAGCAGCTCAAATGCCGGTAGCTCCTACAATGAGCAGTTCTTC. Protein sequence: CASSSNAGSSYNEQFF. The chain uses TRBV7-3 and TRBJ2-1; D unclear. Germline V gives CDR1 SGHTA, CDR2 FQGTGA. The CDR3 contains 16 residues. The V and J ends lost 4 bases and 0 bases respectively, with 13 bases between them.

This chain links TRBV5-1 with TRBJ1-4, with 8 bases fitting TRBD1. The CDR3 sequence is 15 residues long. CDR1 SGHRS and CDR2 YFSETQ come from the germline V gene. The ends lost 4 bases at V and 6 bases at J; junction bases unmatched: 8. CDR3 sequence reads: CASSGSGQDYEKLFF. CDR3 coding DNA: TGCGCCAGCAGCGGGTCGGGACAGGATTATGAAAAACTGTTTTTT. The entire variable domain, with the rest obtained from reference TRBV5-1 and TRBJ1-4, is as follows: KAGVTQTPRYLIKTRGQQVTLSCSPISGHRSVSWYQQTPGQGLQFLFEYFSETQRNKGNFPGRFSGRQFSNSRSEMNVSTLELGDSALYLCASSGSGQDYEKLFFGSGTQLSVL.

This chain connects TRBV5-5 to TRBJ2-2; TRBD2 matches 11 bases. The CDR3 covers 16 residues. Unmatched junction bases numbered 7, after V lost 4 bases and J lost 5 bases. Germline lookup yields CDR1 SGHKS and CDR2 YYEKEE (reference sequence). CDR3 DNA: TGTGCCAGCAGCCCCGTAGCGGGGGGGCGTACCGGGGAGCTGTTTTTT. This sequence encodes CASSPVAGGRTGELFF.